The 17 T cell receptor beta chains given below trace back to one sample, sequenced in a study of Ad26.COV2.S vaccination and SARS-CoV-2 variants. The treatment is: roughly 18 received Ad26.COV2.S at low or high dose, single or two shots; 5 received placebo; per-sample allocation not given. Collection of samples fell on day 63 after the first vaccine or placebo injection. Some clones are missing from TCRdb's copy, which holds only in-frame ones; the method was immunoSEQ multiplex PCR. The sample contains hundreds of thousands of clones, roughly 91% of which appear only once. The sequencing here drew on peripheral blood, taken in a trial of Ad26.COV2.S vaccine versus placebo. Every receptor here comes from a person aged 18-60 years who received the Ad26.COV2.S COVID-19 vaccine or a placebo.

In this sample, this clone turned up a few times. The V gene is TRBV27, the J gene TRBJ2-2; TRBD1 agrees at 8 bases. Per the germline V gene, CDR1 is MNHEY and CDR2 is SMNVEV (reference sequence). The CDR3 is made up of 13 amino acids. Unmatched junction bases numbered 4, after V lost 5 bases and J lost 8 bases. CDR3 nucleotides: TGTGCCAGCAGTCCAGGGGGCTGGGGGGAGCTGTTTTTT. As protein: CASSPGGWGELFF.

The chain joins TRBV30 to TRBJ2-1, with unresolved D. Germline CDR1 reads GTSNPN; CDR2 reads SVGIG (reference sequence). The CDR3 runs 12 residues. V lost 2 bases and J lost 2, with 4 bases in between. The CDR3 protein is CAWSSTYNEQFF. CDR3 coding DNA: TGTGCCTGGAGTTCCACCTACAATGAGCAGTTCTTC.

This chain's CDR3 is CASSPASGAYEQYF. The CDR3 DNA reads TGCGCCAGCAGCCCAGCTAGCGGGGCCTACGAGCAGTACTTC. The V and J genes are TRBV5-1 and TRBJ2-7; 9 bases align to TRBD2. The CDR3 covers 14 residues. Looked up from germline, CDR1 is SGHRS and CDR2 is YFSETQ. Trimming removed 4 bases from V and 2 bases from J; junction bases left unmatched: 4.

The J gene is TRBJ2-5, the V gene TRBV7-9; TRBD2 is a possible D gene (5 bases). The germline gives CDR1 SEHNR, CDR2 FQNEAQ (reference sequence). This CDR3 comprises 17 residues. V was cut by 5 bases and J by 5 bases, with 24 bases left in between. The CDR3 region is CASSKGLVSASRETQYF. CDR3 DNA: TGTGCCAGCAGCAAAGGCCTGGTGTCCGCTAGCCGGGAGACCCAGTACTTC.

The chain combines TRBV7-6 with TRBJ2-3; D is perhaps TRBD1 or TRBD2 (5 bases each). The length of the CDR3 is 17 residues. From germline, CDR1 is SGHVS and CDR2 FNYEAQ. V lost 2 bases, J lost 5 bases, and 20 bases lay in between. The CDR3 loop is CASSLYGTENLLDTQYF. CDR3 coding DNA: TGTGCCAGCAGCTTATACGGGACGGAGAACCTCTTAGATACGCAGTATTTT.

V and J are TRBV24-1 and TRBJ2-3; 7 nucleotides align to TRBD2. V dropped 6 bases and J dropped 6; count of bases not matched to a gene: 8. Per germline, CDR1 KGHDR and CDR2 SFDVKD. The length of the CDR3 is 14 residues. CDR3 nucleotide sequence: TGTGCCACCAGTAGCGGGGAATTTGGTGATACGCAGTATTTT. It specifies CATSSGEFGDTQYF.

This clone was seen repeatedly, ten times or more. The J gene is TRBJ2-1, the V gene TRBV27; 11 nucleotides agree with TRBD1. The V gene's germline CDR1 is MNHEY and CDR2 SMNVEV (reference sequence). This CDR3 region has 14 residues. The junction had 2 bases not matched to a gene; V was cut back by 1 base and J by 9 bases. The CDR3 bases are TGTGCCAGCAGTTTATTTGGACAGGGGGCTGAGCAGTTCTTC. Translating gives CASSLFGQGAEQFF.

This sequence joins TRBV3-1 (or the pseudogene TRBV3-2) and TRBJ2-7, with D hard to call. Germline V lookup: CDR1 LGHDT, CDR2 YNNKEL (reference sequence). V was trimmed by 4 bases and J by 7 bases, leaving 11 bases between them. The CDR3 is 12 amino acids. Here the CDR3 reads CASSPTVGEQYF. The CDR3, as DNA: TGTGCCAGCAGCCCGACGGTGGGTGAGCAGTACTTC.

V gene TRBV4-2 combines with J gene TRBJ2-5; 11 bases align to TRBD2. V dropped 4 bases and J dropped 5; count of bases not matched to a gene: 9. In germline, CDR1 is LGHNA, CDR2 YNFKEQ. This CDR3 has 16 residues. The CDR3 nucleotides are TGTGCCAGCAGCCCCAGGGGTAGCGGGGGGGAGGAGACCCAGTACTTC. Protein: CASSPRGSGGEETQYF.

The rearrangement joins TRBV11-2 to TRBJ1-1, with D perhaps TRBD1 (5 bases). V lost 0 bases and J 0 bases, leaving 11 bases between the germline ends. The CDR3 loop spans 16 amino acids. Germline V gene data show CDR1 as SGHAT and CDR2 as FQNNGV. CDR3 amino acids: CASSLDRGGLNTEAFF. The CDR3 DNA reads TGTGCCAGCAGCTTAGATAGGGGAGGGTTGAACACTGAAGCTTTCTTT.

The V call is TRBV10-3, the J call TRBJ1-1; unclear D gene. V lost 3 bases to trimming and J lost 0 bases, with 5 bases between them. CDR3 length: 13 residues. CDR1 and CDR2 from the germline V gene are ENHRY and SYGVKD. CDR3 region: CAISDNLNTEAFF. In nucleotides, the CDR3 is TGTGCCATCAGTGATAACTTGAACACTGAAGCTTTCTTT.

The chain joins TRBV2 to TRBJ2-7; D is ambiguous. Trimming removed 9 bases at V and 2 bases at J, with 17 bases between. The germline gives CDR1 SNHLY, CDR2 FYNNEI. The CDR3 is 14 amino acids. In DNA, the CDR3 is TGTGCCAGTCCCCCGGGTCCTTCACCCTACGAGCAGTACTTC. This codes for CASPPGPSPYEQYF.

The chain carries TRBV11-2 and TRBJ1-6; no definite D call. Germline V CDR1 and CDR2: SGHAT, FQNNGV. The CDR3 spans 13 residues. V was pared by 2 bases and J by 7 bases, with 6 bases between. This CDR3 reads CASSLWENSPLHF. The CDR3 nucleotides are TGTGCCAGCAGCTTATGGGAAAATTCACCCCTCCACTTT.

The chain has TRBV5-6 and TRBJ2-7; possibly TRBD2 for D (7 bases). V lost 6 bases and J lost 6, with 19 bases in between. The CDR3 loop spans 14 amino acids. Germline CDR1 and CDR2: SGHDT and YYEEEE. As DNA, the CDR3 is TGTGCCAGCAACAAGGGGGGGGGCCTGGGCGAGCAGTACTTC. It translates to CASNKGGGLGEQYF.

This chain links TRBV5-1 with TRBJ2-6; D call uncertain. Germline V lookup: CDR1 SGHRS, CDR2 YFSETQ. This CDR3 region has 16 residues. V gave up 0 bases and J gave up 0 bases, with 7 bases separating them. The CDR3 DNA sequence: TGCGCCAGCAGCTTGGATCGCAACTCTGGGGCCAACGTCCTGACTTTC. Amino acid sequence: CASSLDRNSGANVLTF.

The chain combines TRBV7-9 with TRBJ1-4; TRBD1 matches at 11 bases. V gave up 5 bases and J gave up 8 bases; unmatched junction bases: 7. This CDR3 contains 15 residues. CDR1 SEHNR and CDR2 FQNEAQ come from the germline V gene (reference sequence). CDR3 region: CASSQGQGAQEKLFF. CDR3 DNA: TGTGCCAGCAGCCAAGGACAGGGGGCTCAGGAAAAACTGTTTTTT.

The chain is built from TRBV6-5 and TRBJ2-2; D unclear. Germline CDR1 MNHEY, CDR2 SVGAGI. Trimming stripped 8 bases from V and 6 bases from J, with 10 bases between. The CDR3 covers 12 residues. Here the CDR3 DNA reads TGTGCCAGCGGGCCATGGCCCGGGGAGCTGTTTTTT. The encoded protein is CASGPWPGELFF.